Presented here are 32 T cell receptor beta chains from one specimen sequenced in a study of cytomegalovirus exposure and HLA in healthy donors. Both 60 Vbeta primers and 13 Jbeta primers went into the PCR. Only in-frame clones appear in the TCRdb table, and some are missing; sequencing was by immunoSEQ multiplex PCR. Among 64,000 or so clones listed, roughly 64% were seen once. Sequencing was carried out using PBMCs. The source is a man aged 35 to 55 in good health and CMV-seropositive.

This chain connects TRBV5-1 to TRBJ2-7, with 10 nucleotides matching TRBD2. Unmatched junction bases numbered 5, after V lost 5 bases and J lost 3 bases. The germline V gene has CDR1 SGHRS and CDR2 YFSETQ. The CDR3 has 14 amino acids. The CDR3 spells CASSLGTSDYEQYF. Written as DNA, the CDR3 is TGCGCCAGCAGTCTCGGGACTAGCGACTACGAGCAGTACTTC.

This rearrangement joins TRBV2 to TRBJ2-1; TRBD1 matches at 9 bases. V was clipped by 4 bases and J by 12 bases; unmatched bases: 7. The CDR3 sequence is 13 residues long. The germline gives CDR1 SNHLY, CDR2 FYNNEI. CDR3 region: CASSVDRGTRQFF. The CDR3 DNA sequence: TGTGCCAGCAGTGTGGACAGGGGCACCCGGCAGTTCTTC.

The chain couples TRBV18 to TRBJ2-5; 11 bases align to TRBD1. Germline CDR1 and CDR2: KGHSH and LQKENI. The CDR3 loop spans 16 amino acids. Trimming cost V 6 bases and J 1 base; bases outside gene matches: 7. The CDR3 DNA is TGTGCCAGCTCGAGCGGGACAGGGGGTTCCCAAGAGACCCAGTACTTC. Amino acids: CASSSGTGGSQETQYF.

This clone has more than one count but fewer than ten. This chain's CDR3 is CASSGGTSVPGETQYF. In DNA, the CDR3 is TGCGCCAGCAGCGGTGGGACTAGCGTTCCGGGGGAGACCCAGTACTTC. V gene TRBV5-1 combines with J gene TRBJ2-5; 10 bases are shared with TRBD2. Trimming at V came to 4 bases and at J to 5 bases, leaving 11 bases not matched to a gene. This CDR3 spans 16 amino acids. The V gene's germline CDR1 is SGHRS and CDR2 YFSETQ.

V and J are TRBV5-1 and TRBJ2-2, with 8 positions matching TRBD2. V lost 0 bases, J lost 6 bases, and 13 bases stayed unmatched. Germline CDR1 reads SGHRS; CDR2 reads YFSETQ. This CDR3 has 18 residues. The CDR3 DNA sequence: TGCGCCAGCAGCTTGGCTCCTAGCGGGCCCCCACGTCCCGGGGAGCTGTTTTTT. Translating it yields CASSLAPSGPPRPGELFF.

The chain joins TRBV11-2 to TRBJ2-5, with D possibly matching TRBD1 (5 bases). This CDR3 has 16 residues. CDR1 SGHAT and CDR2 FQNNGV come from the germline V gene. V lost 1 base to trimming and J lost 0 bases, with 12 bases between them. The CDR3 spells CASSLVSRAHQETQYF. Here the CDR3 DNA reads TGTGCCAGCAGCTTAGTATCCAGGGCCCACCAAGAGACCCAGTACTTC.

This clone came up once. The chain links TRBV27 to TRBJ1-2; TRBD1 might be the D (5 bases). V gave up 4 bases and J gave up 7 bases, with 10 bases separating them. CDR3 size: 12 residues. CDR1 is MNHEY and CDR2 is SMNVEV in the germline V gene (reference sequence). The DNA of the CDR3 is TGTGCCAGCAGTTCCCCGGGGGGTGGCTACACCTTC. Amino acids: CASSSPGGGYTF.

The chain carries TRBV4-2 and TRBJ1-5; D gene unclear. V was pared by 4 bases and J by 1 base, with 8 bases between. The CDR3 is 14 amino acids. CDR1 LGHNA and CDR2 YNFKEQ come from the germline V gene. Written as DNA, the CDR3 is TGTGCCAGCAGCCCTAATTTGAGCAATCAGCCCCAGCATTTT. Amino acid sequence: CASSPNLSNQPQHF.

This chain joins TRBV14 and TRBJ1-1; no firm D call. V gave up 5 bases and J gave up 2 bases, with 12 bases separating them. CDR3 size: 14 residues. The germline gives CDR1 SGHDN, CDR2 FVKESK. Here the CDR3 reads CASSVRVANTEAFF. CDR3 sequence (DNA): TGTGCCAGCAGCGTCAGAGTAGCCAACACTGAAGCTTTCTTT.

This clone was recorded only once. The CDR3 loop is CAWSALSGSRAFF. CDR3 bases: TGTGCCTGGAGTGCTCTTTCGGGTTCTAGGGCTTTCTTT. The chain recombines TRBV30 with TRBJ1-1; D is ambiguous. The germline V and J ends were trimmed by 1 base and 11 bases, with 17 bases remaining between them. The CDR3 consists of 13 residues. CDR1 and CDR2 from the germline V gene are GTSNPN and SVGIG (reference sequence).

The V call is TRBV5-1, the J call TRBJ2-3; 9 bases are a match to TRBD2. CDR1 and CDR2 from the germline V gene are SGHRS and YFSETQ. The CDR3 spans 16 residues. V shed 4 bases and J 6 bases; nucleotides not matched to a gene: 12. The DNA of the CDR3 is TGCGCCAGCAGCACACTAGCGGGCCCTATCACGGATACGCAGTATTTT. Protein sequence: CASSTLAGPITDTQYF. Drawing the rest from reference TRBV5-1 and TRBJ2-3, the complete variable domain is KAGVTQTPRYLIKTRGQQVTLSCSPISGHRSVSWYQQTPGQGLQFLFEYFSETQRNKGNFPGRFSGRQFSNSRSEMNVSTLELGDSALYLCASSTLAGPITDTQYFGPGTRLTVL.

The rearrangement uses TRBV6-1 and TRBJ2-1; 10 bases are shared with TRBD1. The germline V gene has CDR1 MNHNS and CDR2 SASEGT. V gave up 0 bases and J gave up 13 bases; unmatched junction bases: 9. The CDR3 loop spans 15 amino acids. CDR3 protein: CASSEAPGQGTSQFF. The CDR3 coding sequence is TGTGCCAGCAGTGAAGCACCGGGACAGGGGACCTCCCAGTTCTTC.

There are a few counts of this clone. The V gene is TRBV7-9, the J gene TRBJ2-3; 7 nucleotides align to TRBD2. Trimming cost V 6 bases and J 1 base; bases outside gene matches: 7. The CDR3 has 15 residues. Germline V gene lookup returns CDR1 SEHNR and CDR2 FQNEAQ (reference sequence). The CDR3 nucleotides are TGTGCCAGCAGTTTGACTAGCCGACGCACAGATACGCAGTATTTT. Amino acid sequence: CASSLTSRRTDTQYF.

This clone showed up just once. This sequence joins TRBV7-2 and TRBJ1-2; TRBD1 agrees at 9 bases. V lost 1 base, J lost 5 bases, and 8 bases stayed unmatched. CDR3 length: 16 amino acids. Germline CDR1 reads SGHTA; CDR2 reads FQGNSA. The CDR3 sequence: CASSLVPQGALYGYTF. The CDR3 region has the DNA TGTGCCAGCAGCTTAGTCCCACAGGGGGCTCTGTATGGCTACACCTTC.

This chain links TRBV9 with TRBJ1-4; D perhaps matches TRBD1 (5 bases). CDR1 and CDR2 (germline): SGDLS, YYNGEE. The V end was cut by 3 bases, the J end by 10 bases, with 10 bases between. The CDR3 contains 12 residues. The CDR3 sequence: CASSGDYGKLFF. The DNA of the CDR3 is TGTGCCAGCAGCGGGGACTACGGAAAACTGTTTTTT.

J is TRBJ1-2 and V is TRBV6-6, with D tentatively TRBD1 (6 bases). The CDR3 runs to 10 residues. Trimming took off 6 bases at V and 9 bases at J, with 8 bases between the two ends. Germline assignment: CDR1 MNHNY and CDR2 SVGAGI (reference sequence). The CDR3 DNA reads as TGTGCCAGCAGGCAGGGGAGCTACACCTTC. This gives the protein CASRQGSYTF.

The chain is built from TRBV5-1 and TRBJ2-1; 8 bases match TRBD1. Germline V gives CDR1 SGHRS, CDR2 YFSETQ. The CDR3 has 17 amino acids. V gave up 1 base and J gave up 2 bases; unmatched junction bases: 8. CDR3 region: CASSLRRTGRAYNEQFF. The CDR3 region has the DNA TGCGCCAGCAGCTTGCGTCGGACAGGGAGAGCCTACAATGAGCAGTTCTTC. Using reference TRBV5-1 and TRBJ2-1 for the parts outside the CDR3, the full variable domain is KAGVTQTPRYLIKTRGQQVTLSCSPISGHRSVSWYQQTPGQGLQFLFEYFSETQRNKGNFPGRFSGRQFSNSRSEMNVSTLELGDSALYLCASSLRRTGRAYNEQFFGPGTRLTVL.

The rearrangement uses TRBV2 and TRBJ2-7, with no clear D. Germline-derived CDR1 and CDR2 are SNHLY and FYNNEI. Trimming shortened V by 4 bases and J by 6 bases, and 13 bases separated the two germline ends. CDR3 length: 13 residues. CDR3 bases: TGTGCCAGCAGTGCTATCCCTCTAAGCGAGCAGTACTTC. Translating it yields CASSAIPLSEQYF.

This clone has just a few counts. V is TRBV15 and J is TRBJ2-6; D is unresolved. Germline V CDR1 and CDR2: LNHNV, YYDKDF (reference sequence). V shed 6 bases and J shed 0 bases, with 9 bases lying between them. There are 15 residues in the CDR3. The CDR3 spells CATSTGHSGANVLTF. CDR3 bases: TGTGCCACCAGTACTGGTCACTCTGGGGCCAACGTCCTGACTTTC.

The rearrangement joins TRBV4-1 to TRBJ1-2, with D hard to call. CDR3 length: 15 amino acids. Germline CDR1 is MGHRA and CDR2 is YSYEKL. V lost 1 base and J lost 4, with 13 bases in between. CDR3 bases: TGCGCCAGCAGCCAAGCAGGAGGTCCCGGCTATGGCTACACCTTC. Translating gives CASSQAGGPGYGYTF.

The rearrangement uses TRBV5-4 and TRBJ2-2; the D is unclear. This CDR3 comprises 15 residues. Germline CDR1 and CDR2: SGHNT and YYREEE (reference sequence). V lost 0 bases, J lost 7 bases, and 13 bases lay in between. The CDR3 nucleotides read TGTGCCAGCAGCTTGGCGACCCATCGCGGCGGGGAGCTGTTTTTT. This translates into CASSLATHRGGELFF.

J is TRBJ1-2 and V is TRBV29-1, with 12 bases identical to TRBD1. V dropped 3 bases and J dropped 0; count of bases not matched to a gene: 11. Looked up from germline, CDR1 is SQVTM and CDR2 is ANQGSEA. This CDR3 spans 18 amino acids. The DNA of the CDR3 is TGCAGCGTTGATACCACCGGGACAGGGGGCGATACTAACTATGGCTACACCTTC. Translation: CSVDTTGTGGDTNYGYTF. The variable domain in full, with the rest retrieved from reference TRBV29-1 and TRBJ1-2, is SAVISQKPSRDICQRGTSLTIQCQVDSQVTMMFWYRQQPGQSLTLIATANQGSEATYESGFVIDKFPISRPNLTFSTLTVSNMSPEDSSIYLCSVDTTGTGGDTNYGYTFGSGTRLTVV.

The rearrangement joins TRBV10-3 to TRBJ2-2; 9 nucleotides line up with TRBD1. Looked up from germline, CDR1 is ENHRY and CDR2 is SYGVKD. The CDR3 extends over 14 amino acids. J gave up 5 bases and V 3 bases, and 1 base lay outside the gene matches. As DNA, the CDR3 is TGTGCCATCAGTGAAGGGACAGGGACCGGGGAGCTGTTTTTT. Its protein is CAISEGTGTGELFF.

This clone was recorded a few times. This chain uses TRBV19 with TRBJ2-3, with 8 bases lining up with TRBD2. The CDR3 is 15 residues long. Germline values: CDR1 LNHDA, CDR2 SQIVND (reference sequence). V was pared by 6 bases and J by 0 bases, with 5 bases of the junction left unmatched. This chain's CDR3 is CASRWLAGSTDTQYF. Here the CDR3 DNA reads TGTGCCAGTAGGTGGCTAGCGGGTAGCACAGATACGCAGTATTTT.

This clone has only a few counts. J is TRBJ1-5 and V is TRBV19, with D maybe TRBD1 (5 bases). The length of the CDR3 is 16 residues. Per germline, CDR1 LNHDA and CDR2 SQIVND (reference sequence). The ends were cut back, 5 bases at V and 4 bases at J, with 18 bases in the middle. CDR3 sequence (DNA): TGTGCCAGTAGTGGGACCCCGGGGGTAGGAAATCAGCCCCAGCATTTT. Translating gives CASSGTPGVGNQPQHF. Filled out from reference TRBV19 and TRBJ1-5, the complete variable domain reads DGGITQSPKYLFRKEGQNVTLSCEQNLNHDAMYWYRQDPGQGLRLIYYSQIVNDFQKGDIAEGYSVSREKKESFPLTVTSAQKNPTAFYLCASSGTPGVGNQPQHFGDGTRLSIL.

The J gene is TRBJ2-5, the V gene TRBV6-1, with 10 nucleotides matching TRBD2. Unmatched junction bases numbered 5, after V lost 5 bases and J lost 5 bases. From germline, CDR1 is MNHNS and CDR2 SASEGT. The CDR3 consists of 14 residues. The CDR3 loop reads CASSPGTSDETQYF. The CDR3 DNA sequence: TGTGCCAGCAGTCCCGGGACTAGCGACGAGACCCAGTACTTC.

The chain combines TRBV2 with TRBJ1-5, with no clear D. Germline CDR1 reads SNHLY; CDR2 reads FYNNEI. This CDR3 region has 14 residues. Trimming stripped 7 bases from V and 2 bases from J, with 12 bases between. In DNA, the CDR3 is TGTGCCAGCAACGACCTAGCGGGCAATCAGCCCCAGCATTTT. Its translation is CASNDLAGNQPQHF. The complete variable domain, with remaining parts taken from reference TRBV2 and TRBJ1-5, reads EPEVTQTPSHQVTQMGQEVILRCVPISNHLYFYWYRQILGQKVEFLVSFYNNEISEKSEIFDDQFSVERPDGSNFTLKIRSTKLEDSAMYFCASNDLAGNQPQHFGDGTRLSIL.

This chain links TRBV27 with TRBJ1-2; the D gene is possibly TRBD1 (6 bases). This CDR3 contains 14 residues. The germline gives CDR1 MNHEY, CDR2 SMNVEV (reference sequence). Trimming cost V 6 bases and J 7 bases, with 18 bases left between them. CDR3 nucleotides: TGTGCCAGCAGACCGACACAGGGATTTGGTGGCTACACCTTC. Residues: CASRPTQGFGGYTF.

The chain uses TRBV18 and TRBJ2-3; D perhaps matches TRBD2 (5 bases). The V gene's germline CDR1 is KGHSH and CDR2 LQKENI. V lost 3 bases, J lost 8 bases, and 12 bases lay in between. The CDR3 is 13 residues long. The CDR3 region is CASSPRTSPTQYF. The CDR3 bases are TGTGCCAGCTCACCTCGCACTAGTCCTACGCAGTATTTT.

This clone was counted a few times. The chain has TRBV5-1 and TRBJ1-3; 7 nucleotides agree with TRBD1. V dropped 0 bases and J dropped 1; count of bases not matched to a gene: 4. The CDR3 is made up of 16 amino acids. Looked up from germline, CDR1 is SGHRS and CDR2 is YFSETQ. The DNA of the CDR3 is TGCGCCAGCAGCTTGGGGGGACAGATTTCTGGAAACACCATATATTTT. This sequence encodes CASSLGGQISGNTIYF.

This sequence joins TRBV5-5 and TRBJ1-5, with 8 bases that match TRBD1. Germline assignment: CDR1 SGHKS and CDR2 YYEKEE (reference sequence). The CDR3 covers 18 residues. V was pared by 0 bases and J by 3 bases, with 11 bases of the junction left unmatched. The CDR3 region has the DNA TGTGCCAGCAGCTTGGAAACAGGGGGGACTGGCAACAATCAGCCCCAGCATTTT. Translating it yields CASSLETGGTGNNQPQHF.

The chain joins TRBV29-1 to TRBJ2-1, with 7 bases fitting TRBD2. The CDR3 consists of 12 residues. Germline values: CDR1 SQVTM, CDR2 ANQGSEA. V lost 4 bases, J lost 4 bases, and 1 base stayed unmatched. The CDR3 region has the DNA TGCAGCGTTGGCGGGGGTTACAATGAGCAGTTCTTC. Translating it yields CSVGGGYNEQFF.